The clone carrying this T cell receptor (beta chain) was counted a few times. Its antigen is unknown. Time point in this sample: persistent/refractory GD, antithyroid drugs over 5 years with positive TRAb. The TCR library was made from RNA extracted from PBMCs. Xi'an, China, was home to the endocrinology department that provided patients. This entry is derived from a study of regulatory T cells in long-lasting Graves disease. The CDR3 consists of 13 residues. V lost 3 bases, J lost 2 bases, and 8 bases lay in between. Germline loops: CDR1 MNHEY, CDR2 SMNVEV (reference sequence). Assembly of TCR beta libraries relied on iRepertoire HTBI primers together with Arm-PCR of CDR3 regions. One entry per CDR3 protein results from TCRdb running MiXCR on the multiplex PCR reads. This sample has under 500,000 distinct CDR3 sequences, with 20% to 25% found just once. Study-wide results and caveats: Patients with persistent disease showed a bias toward TRBV28, TRBJ1-2 and TRBJ2-5. Since the sample size was small, accuracy may have been reduced. The work looked only at peripheral blood and did not look at thyroid tissue.

The chain combines TRBV27 with TRBJ2-7; D ambiguous. This specimen was peripheral blood mononuclear cells (PBMCs), taken when the disease was refractory, from a patient treated with antithyroid drugs. This clonotype was obtained from a female donor with Graves disease. The DNA of the CDR3 is TGTGCCAGCAGTTTCTCCAACCCCTACGAGCAGTACTTC. Translated, it gives CASSFSNPYEQYF.